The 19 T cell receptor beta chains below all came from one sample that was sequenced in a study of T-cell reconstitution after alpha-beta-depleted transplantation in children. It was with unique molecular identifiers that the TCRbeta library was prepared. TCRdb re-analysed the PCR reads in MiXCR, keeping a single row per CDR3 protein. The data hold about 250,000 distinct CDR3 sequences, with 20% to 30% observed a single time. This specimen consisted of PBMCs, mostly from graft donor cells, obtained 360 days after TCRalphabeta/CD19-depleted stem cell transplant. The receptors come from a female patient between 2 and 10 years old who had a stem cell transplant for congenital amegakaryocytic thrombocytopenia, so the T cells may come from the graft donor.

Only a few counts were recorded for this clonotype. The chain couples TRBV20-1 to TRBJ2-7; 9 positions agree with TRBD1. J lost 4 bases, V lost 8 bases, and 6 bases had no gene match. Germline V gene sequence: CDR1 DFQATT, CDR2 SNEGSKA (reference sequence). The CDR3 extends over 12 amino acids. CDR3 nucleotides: TGCAGTCCGGGACAGGGACAATACGAGCAGTACTTC. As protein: CSPGQGQYEQYF.

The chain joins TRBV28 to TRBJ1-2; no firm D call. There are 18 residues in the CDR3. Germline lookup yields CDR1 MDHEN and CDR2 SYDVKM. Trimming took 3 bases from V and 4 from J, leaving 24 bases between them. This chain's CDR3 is CASSLARGVDLVGYGYTF. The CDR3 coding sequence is TGTGCCAGCAGTTTGGCCCGGGGAGTGGATTTGGTAGGCTATGGCTACACCTTC.

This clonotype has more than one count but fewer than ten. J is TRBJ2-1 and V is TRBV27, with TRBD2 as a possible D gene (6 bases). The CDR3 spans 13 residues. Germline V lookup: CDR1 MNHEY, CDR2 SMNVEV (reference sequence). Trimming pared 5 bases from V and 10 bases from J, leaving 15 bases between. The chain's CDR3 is CASSGSGTGEQFF. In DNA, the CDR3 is TGTGCCAGCAGTGGATCCGGGACTGGCGAGCAGTTCTTC.

CDR3 region: CSVHTDAISWPQHF. The CDR3 nucleotides read TGCAGCGTTCACACAGACGCTATCAGTTGGCCCCAGCATTTT. The chain links TRBV29-1 to TRBJ1-5; D unclear. The CDR3 runs 14 residues. The germline V gene has CDR1 SQVTM and CDR2 ANQGSEA. V shed 5 bases and J shed 9 bases, with 20 bases lying between them.

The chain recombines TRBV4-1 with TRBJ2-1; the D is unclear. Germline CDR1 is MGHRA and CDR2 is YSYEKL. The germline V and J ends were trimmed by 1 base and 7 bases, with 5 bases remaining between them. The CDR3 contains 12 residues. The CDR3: CASSQGVNEQFF. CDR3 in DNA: TGCGCCAGCAGCCAAGGGGTGAATGAGCAGTTCTTC.

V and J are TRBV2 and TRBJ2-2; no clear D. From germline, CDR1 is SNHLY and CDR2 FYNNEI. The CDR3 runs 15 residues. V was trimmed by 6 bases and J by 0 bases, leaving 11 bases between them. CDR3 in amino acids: CASRRSPPNTGELFF. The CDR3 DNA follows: TGTGCCAGCAGGAGGAGCCCCCCGAACACCGGGGAGCTGTTTTTT.

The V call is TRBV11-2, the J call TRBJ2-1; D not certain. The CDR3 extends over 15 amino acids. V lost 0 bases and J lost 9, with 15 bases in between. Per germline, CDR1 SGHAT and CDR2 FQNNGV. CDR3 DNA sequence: TGTGCCAGCAGCTTAGATATCGGGTCTAACGGTGAGCAGTTCTTC. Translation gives CASSLDIGSNGEQFF.

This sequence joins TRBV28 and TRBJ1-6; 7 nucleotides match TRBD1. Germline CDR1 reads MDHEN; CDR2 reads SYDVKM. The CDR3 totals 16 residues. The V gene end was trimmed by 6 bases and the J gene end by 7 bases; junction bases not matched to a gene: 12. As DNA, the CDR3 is TGTGCCAGCAGCCCTGGACCGGGACAGACGAATTCACCCCTCCACTTT. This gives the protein CASSPGPGQTNSPLHF.

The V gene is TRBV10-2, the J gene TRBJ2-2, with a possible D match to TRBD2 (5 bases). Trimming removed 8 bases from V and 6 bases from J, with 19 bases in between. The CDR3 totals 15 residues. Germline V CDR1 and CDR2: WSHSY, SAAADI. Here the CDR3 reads CASFGPGRRPGELFF. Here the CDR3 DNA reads TGCGCCAGCTTCGGTCCTGGCAGGAGGCCCGGGGAGCTGTTTTTT.

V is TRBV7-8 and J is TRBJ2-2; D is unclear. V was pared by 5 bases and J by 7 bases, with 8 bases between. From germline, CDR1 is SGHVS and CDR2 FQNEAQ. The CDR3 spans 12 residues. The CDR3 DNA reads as TGTGCCAGCAGCCCTATGGACGGGGAGCTGTTTTTT. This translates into CASSPMDGELFF.

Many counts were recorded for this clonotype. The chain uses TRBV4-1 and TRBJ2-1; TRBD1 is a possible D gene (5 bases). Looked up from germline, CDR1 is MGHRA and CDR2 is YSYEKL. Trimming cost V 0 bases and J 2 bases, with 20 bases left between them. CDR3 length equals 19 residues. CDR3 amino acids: CASSQDVPQVESPYNEQFF. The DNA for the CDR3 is TGCGCCAGCAGCCAAGATGTCCCACAGGTTGAATCCCCCTACAATGAGCAGTTCTTC.

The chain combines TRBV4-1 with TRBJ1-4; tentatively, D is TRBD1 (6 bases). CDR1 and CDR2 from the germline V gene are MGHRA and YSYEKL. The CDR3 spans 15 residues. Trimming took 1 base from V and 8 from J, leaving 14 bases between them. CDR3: CASSQVQGFAEKLFF. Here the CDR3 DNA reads TGCGCCAGCAGCCAAGTCCAGGGGTTCGCAGAAAAACTGTTTTTT.

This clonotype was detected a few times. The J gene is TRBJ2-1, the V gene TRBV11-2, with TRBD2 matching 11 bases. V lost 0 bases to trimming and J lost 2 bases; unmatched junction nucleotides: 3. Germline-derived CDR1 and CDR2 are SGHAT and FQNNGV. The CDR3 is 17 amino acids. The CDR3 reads CASSLDLLAGAYNEQFF. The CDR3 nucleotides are TGTGCCAGCAGCTTAGATCTACTAGCGGGAGCCTACAATGAGCAGTTCTTC.

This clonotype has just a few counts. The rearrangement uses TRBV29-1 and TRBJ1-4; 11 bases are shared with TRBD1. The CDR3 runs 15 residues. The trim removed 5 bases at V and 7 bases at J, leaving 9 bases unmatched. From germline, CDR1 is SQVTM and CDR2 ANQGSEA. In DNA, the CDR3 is TGCAGCGTTCCGGGGGTGGGACAGGGGGTTGAAAAACTGTTTTTT. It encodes CSVPGVGQGVEKLFF.

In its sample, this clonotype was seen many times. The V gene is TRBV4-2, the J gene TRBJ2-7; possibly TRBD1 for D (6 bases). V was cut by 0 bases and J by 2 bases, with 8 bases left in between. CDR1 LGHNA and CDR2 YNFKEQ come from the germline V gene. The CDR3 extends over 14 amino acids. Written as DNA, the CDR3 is TGTGCCAGCAGCCAAGAGGGGGCAGCCTACGAGCAGTACTTC. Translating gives CASSQEGAAYEQYF.

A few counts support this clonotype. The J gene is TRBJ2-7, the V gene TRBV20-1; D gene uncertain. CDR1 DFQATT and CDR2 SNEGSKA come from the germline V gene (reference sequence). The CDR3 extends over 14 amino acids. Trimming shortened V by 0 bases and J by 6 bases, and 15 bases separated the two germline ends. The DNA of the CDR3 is TGCAGTGCTAGAGATCTCGGTCGTGGGTCCGAGCAGTACTTC. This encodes CSARDLGRGSEQYF.

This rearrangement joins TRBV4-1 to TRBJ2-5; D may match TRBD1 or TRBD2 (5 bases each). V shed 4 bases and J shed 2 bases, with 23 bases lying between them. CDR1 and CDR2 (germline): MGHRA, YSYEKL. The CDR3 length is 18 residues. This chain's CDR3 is CASSPHRVGELAQETQYF. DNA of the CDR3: TGCGCCAGCAGCCCCCACCGTGTGGGGGAGTTGGCGCAAGAGACCCAGTACTTC.

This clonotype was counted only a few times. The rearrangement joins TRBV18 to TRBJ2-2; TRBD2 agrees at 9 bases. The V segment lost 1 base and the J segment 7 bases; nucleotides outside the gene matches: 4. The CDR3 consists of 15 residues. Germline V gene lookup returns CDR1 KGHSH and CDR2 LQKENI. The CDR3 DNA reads TGTGCCAGCTCACCACGGACTAGCGAGGGCGGGGAGCTGTTTTTT. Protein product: CASSPRTSEGGELFF.

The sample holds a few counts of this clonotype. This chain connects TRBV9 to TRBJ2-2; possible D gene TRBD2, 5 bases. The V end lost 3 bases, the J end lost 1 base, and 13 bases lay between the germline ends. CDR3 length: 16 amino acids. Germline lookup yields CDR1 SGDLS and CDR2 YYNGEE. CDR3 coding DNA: TGTGCCAGCAGCGGACAAGTTCGGGGGAACACCGGGGAGCTGTTTTTT. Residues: CASSGQVRGNTGELFF.